This T cell receptor beta chain is drawn from a study of cytotoxic CD8 clonotypes in ibrutinib-treated CLL. Study overall: Timing of response sample collection was a median roughly twelve months after treatment start, with a range of 6 to 36. General observations from the study: Against age-matched healthy donors, baseline clonality ran higher and tracked circulating CD8+ T-cell counts.

This clone occurred a few times. Its antigen is undetermined. The CDR3 loop spans 13 amino acids. CDR1 is SGHAT and CDR2 is FQNNGV in the germline V gene. Trimming removed 5 bases from V and 2 bases from J, with 9 bases in between. The repertoire was sequenced with immunoSEQ multiplex PCR; TCRdb's copy has only in-frame clones and lacks some. The sample shows about 330,000 clones, about 64% of them seen only once. The sequenced sample was PBMCs, obtained after 36 months of ibrutinib treatment. This sequence was found in a human donor with chronic lymphocytic leukemia. The chain joins TRBV11-2 to TRBJ1-2; D not resolved. The CDR3 nucleotides are TGTGCCAGCAGCCCTCGACACAACTATGGCTACACCTTC. It translates to CASSPRHNYGYTF.